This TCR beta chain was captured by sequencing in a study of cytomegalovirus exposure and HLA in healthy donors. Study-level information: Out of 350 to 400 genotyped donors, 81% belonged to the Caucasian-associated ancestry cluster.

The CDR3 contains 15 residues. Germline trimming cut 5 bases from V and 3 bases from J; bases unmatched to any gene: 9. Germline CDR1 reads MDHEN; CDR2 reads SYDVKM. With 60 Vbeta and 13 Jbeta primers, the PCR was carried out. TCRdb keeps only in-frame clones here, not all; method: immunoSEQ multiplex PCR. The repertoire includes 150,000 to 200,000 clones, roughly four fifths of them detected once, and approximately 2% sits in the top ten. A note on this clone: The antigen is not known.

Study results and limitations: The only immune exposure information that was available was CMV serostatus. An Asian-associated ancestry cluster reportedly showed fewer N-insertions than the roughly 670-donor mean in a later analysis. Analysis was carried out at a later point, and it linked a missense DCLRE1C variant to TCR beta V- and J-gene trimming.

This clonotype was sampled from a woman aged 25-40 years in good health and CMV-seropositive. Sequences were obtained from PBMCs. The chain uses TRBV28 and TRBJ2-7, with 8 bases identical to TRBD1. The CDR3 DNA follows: TGTGCCAGCAGTCCATCCTCGACAGGGGACTACGAGCAGTACTTC. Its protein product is CASSPSSTGDYEQYF.